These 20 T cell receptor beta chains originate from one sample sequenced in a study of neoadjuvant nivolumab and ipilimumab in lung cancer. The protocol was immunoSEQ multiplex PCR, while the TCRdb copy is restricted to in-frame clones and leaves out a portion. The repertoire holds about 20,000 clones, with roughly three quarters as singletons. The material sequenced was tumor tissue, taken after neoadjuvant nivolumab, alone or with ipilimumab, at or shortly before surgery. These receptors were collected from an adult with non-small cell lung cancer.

For the CDR3, the DNA is TGCGCCCCCAGGGGAGTTCTCTACGAGCAGTACTTC. Translation: CAPRGVLYEQYF. This chain joins TRBV5-1 and TRBJ2-7; tentatively, D is TRBD1 (6 bases). The germline CDR1 and CDR2 sequences are SGHRS and YFSETQ. CDR3 size: 12 residues. The V end lost 10 bases, the J end lost 3 bases, and 14 bases lay between the germline ends.

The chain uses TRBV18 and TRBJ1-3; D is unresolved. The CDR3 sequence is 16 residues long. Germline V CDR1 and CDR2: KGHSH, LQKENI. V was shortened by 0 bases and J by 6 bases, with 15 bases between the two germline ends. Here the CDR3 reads CASSPPPLQVQNTIYF. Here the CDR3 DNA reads TGTGCCAGCTCACCACCCCCCTTGCAGGTCCAAAACACCATATATTTT.

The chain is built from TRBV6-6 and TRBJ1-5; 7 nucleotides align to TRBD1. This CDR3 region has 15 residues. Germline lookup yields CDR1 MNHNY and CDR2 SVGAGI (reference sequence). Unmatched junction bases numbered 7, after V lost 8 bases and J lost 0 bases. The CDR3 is CASFAGGSSNQPQHF. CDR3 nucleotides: TGTGCCAGCTTCGCAGGGGGGAGTAGCAATCAGCCCCAGCATTTT.

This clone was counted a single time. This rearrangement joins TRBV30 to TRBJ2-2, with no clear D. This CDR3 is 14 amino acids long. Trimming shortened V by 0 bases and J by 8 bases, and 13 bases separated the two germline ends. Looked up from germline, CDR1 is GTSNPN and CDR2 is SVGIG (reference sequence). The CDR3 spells CAWSVVAEPGELFF. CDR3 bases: TGTGCCTGGAGTGTTGTCGCCGAACCGGGGGAGCTGTTTTTT.

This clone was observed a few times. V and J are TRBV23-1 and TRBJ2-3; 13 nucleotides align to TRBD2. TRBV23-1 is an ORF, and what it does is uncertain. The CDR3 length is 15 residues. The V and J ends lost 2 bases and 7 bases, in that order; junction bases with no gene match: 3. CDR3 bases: TGCGCCAGCAGTCAACGGACTAGCGGGGGCAATACGCAGTATTTT. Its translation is CASSQRTSGGNTQYF.

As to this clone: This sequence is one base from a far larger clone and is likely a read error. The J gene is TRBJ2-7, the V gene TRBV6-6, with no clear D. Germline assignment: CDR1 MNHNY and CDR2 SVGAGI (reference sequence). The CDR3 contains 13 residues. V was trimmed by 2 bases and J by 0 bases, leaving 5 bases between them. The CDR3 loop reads CASSYESSYEQYF. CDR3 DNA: TGTGCCAGCAGTTACGAGAGCTCCTACGAGCAGTACTTC.

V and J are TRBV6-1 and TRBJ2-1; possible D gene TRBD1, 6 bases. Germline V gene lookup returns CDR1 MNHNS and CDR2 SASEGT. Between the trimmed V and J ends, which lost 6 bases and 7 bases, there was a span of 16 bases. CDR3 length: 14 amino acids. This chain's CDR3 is CASRVQGSANEQFF. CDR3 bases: TGTGCCAGCAGAGTACAGGGTTCAGCGAATGAGCAGTTCTTC.

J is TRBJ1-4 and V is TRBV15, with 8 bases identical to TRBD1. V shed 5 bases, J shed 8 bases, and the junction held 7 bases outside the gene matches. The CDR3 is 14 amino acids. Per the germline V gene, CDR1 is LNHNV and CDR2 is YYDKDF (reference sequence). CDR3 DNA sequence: TGTGCCACCAGCGGAGGGGGGGACAGGGAAAAACTGTTTTTT. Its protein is CATSGGGDREKLFF.

The CDR3 bases are TGTGCCAGCAGTCCCGGGACAGGGAAAAGCGAGCAGTACTTC. This encodes CASSPGTGKSEQYF. The chain uses TRBV6-5 and TRBJ2-7; 9 nucleotides match TRBD1. CDR1 is MNHEY and CDR2 is SVGAGI in the germline V gene. The length of the CDR3 is 14 residues. V lost 5 bases to trimming and J lost 6 bases; unmatched junction nucleotides: 8.

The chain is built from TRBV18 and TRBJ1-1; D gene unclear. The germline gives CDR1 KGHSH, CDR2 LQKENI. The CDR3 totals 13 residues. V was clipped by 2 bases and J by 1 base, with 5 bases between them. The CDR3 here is CASSPAGNTEAFF. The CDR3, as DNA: TGTGCCAGCTCACCAGCAGGGAACACTGAAGCTTTCTTT.

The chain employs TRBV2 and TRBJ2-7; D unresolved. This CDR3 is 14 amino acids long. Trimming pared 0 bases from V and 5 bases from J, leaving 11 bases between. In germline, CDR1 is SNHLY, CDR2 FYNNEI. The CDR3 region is CASSEAIGNHEQYF. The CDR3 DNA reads TGTGCCAGCAGTGAAGCGATAGGAAATCACGAGCAGTACTTC.

The CDR3: CASSLPGEGRYGYTF. In nucleotides, the CDR3 is TGTGCCAGCAGCTTGCCAGGGGAGGGGAGGTATGGCTACACCTTC. This chain connects TRBV5-6 to TRBJ1-2; a weak D match, TRBD1 (6 bases). This CDR3 is built from 15 residues. Trimming took 1 base from V and 5 from J, leaving 15 bases between them. In germline, CDR1 is SGHDT, CDR2 YYEEEE. Combining the CDR3 with reference TRBV5-6 and TRBJ1-2 gives the whole variable domain DAGVTQSPTHLIKTRGQQVTLRCSPKSGHDTVSWYQQALGQGPQFIFQYYEEEERQRGNFPDRFSGHQFPNYSSELNVNALLLGDSALYLCASSLPGEGRYGYTFGSGTRLTVV.

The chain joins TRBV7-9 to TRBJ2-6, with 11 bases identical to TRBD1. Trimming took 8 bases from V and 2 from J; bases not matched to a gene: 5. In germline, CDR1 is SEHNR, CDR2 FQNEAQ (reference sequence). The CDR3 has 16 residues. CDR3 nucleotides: TGTGCCAGCGCAACGGGACAGGGGGCTGGGGCCAACGTCCTGACTTTC. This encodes CASATGQGAGANVLTF. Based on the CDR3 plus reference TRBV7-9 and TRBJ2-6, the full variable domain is DTGVSQNPRHKITKRGQNVTFRCDPISEHNRLYWYRQTLGQGPEFLTYFQNEAQLEKSRLLSDRFSAERPKGSFSTLEIQRTEQGDSAMYLCASATGQGAGANVLTFGAGSRLTVL.

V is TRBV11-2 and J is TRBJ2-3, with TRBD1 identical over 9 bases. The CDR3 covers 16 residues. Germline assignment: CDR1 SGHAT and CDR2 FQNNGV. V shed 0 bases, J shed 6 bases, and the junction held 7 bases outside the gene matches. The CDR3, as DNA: TGTGCCAGCAGCTTAGAGGGACAGGGTTTTTGGGATACGCAGTATTTT. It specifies CASSLEGQGFWDTQYF. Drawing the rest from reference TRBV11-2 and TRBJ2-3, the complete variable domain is EAGVAQSPRYKIIEKRQSVAFWCNPISGHATLYWYQQILGQGPKLLIQFQNNGVVDDSQLPKDRFSAERLKGVDSTLKIQPAKLEDSAVYLCASSLEGQGFWDTQYFGPGTRLTVL.

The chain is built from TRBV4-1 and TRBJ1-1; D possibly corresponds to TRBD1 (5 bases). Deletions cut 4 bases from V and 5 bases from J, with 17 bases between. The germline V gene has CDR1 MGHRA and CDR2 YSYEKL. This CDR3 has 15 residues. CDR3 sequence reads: CASSRFGDRRTEAFF. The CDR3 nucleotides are TGCGCCAGCAGCCGTTTTGGGGACCGGCGGACTGAAGCTTTCTTT.

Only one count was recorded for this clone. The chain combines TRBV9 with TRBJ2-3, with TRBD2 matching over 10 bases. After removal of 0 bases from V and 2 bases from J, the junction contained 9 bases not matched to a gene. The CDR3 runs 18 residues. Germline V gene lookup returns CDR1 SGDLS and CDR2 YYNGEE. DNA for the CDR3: TGTGCCAGCAGCGTAGCCGAGTCAAGCGGGGGGGTCACAGATACGCAGTATTTT. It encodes CASSVAESSGGVTDTQYF.

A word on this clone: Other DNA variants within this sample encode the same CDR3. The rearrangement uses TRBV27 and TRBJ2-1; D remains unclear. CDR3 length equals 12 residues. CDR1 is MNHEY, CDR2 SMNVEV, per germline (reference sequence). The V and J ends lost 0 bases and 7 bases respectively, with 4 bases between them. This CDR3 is CASSLSKNEQFF. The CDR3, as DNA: TGTGCCAGCAGTTTATCGAAGAATGAGCAGTTCTTC.

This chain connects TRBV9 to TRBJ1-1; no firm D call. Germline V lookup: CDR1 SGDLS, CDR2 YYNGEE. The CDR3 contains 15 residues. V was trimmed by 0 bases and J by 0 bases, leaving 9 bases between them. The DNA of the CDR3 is TGTGCCAGCAGCGTAGCGTCCAGTCTGAACACTGAAGCTTTCTTT. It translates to CASSVASSLNTEAFF.

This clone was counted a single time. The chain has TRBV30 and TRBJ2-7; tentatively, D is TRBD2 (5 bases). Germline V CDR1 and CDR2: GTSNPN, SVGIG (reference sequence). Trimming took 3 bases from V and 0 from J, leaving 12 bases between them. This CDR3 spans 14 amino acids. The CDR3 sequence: CAWRSDGGSYEQYF. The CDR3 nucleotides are TGTGCCTGGAGATCGGACGGAGGCTCCTACGAGCAGTACTTC.

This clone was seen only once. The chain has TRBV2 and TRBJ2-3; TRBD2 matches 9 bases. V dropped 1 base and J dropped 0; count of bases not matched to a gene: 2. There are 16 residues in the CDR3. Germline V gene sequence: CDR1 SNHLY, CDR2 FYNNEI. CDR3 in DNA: TGTGCCAGCAGTGAAGGGAGCGGGGGGAGCACAGATACGCAGTATTTT. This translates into CASSEGSGGSTDTQYF.